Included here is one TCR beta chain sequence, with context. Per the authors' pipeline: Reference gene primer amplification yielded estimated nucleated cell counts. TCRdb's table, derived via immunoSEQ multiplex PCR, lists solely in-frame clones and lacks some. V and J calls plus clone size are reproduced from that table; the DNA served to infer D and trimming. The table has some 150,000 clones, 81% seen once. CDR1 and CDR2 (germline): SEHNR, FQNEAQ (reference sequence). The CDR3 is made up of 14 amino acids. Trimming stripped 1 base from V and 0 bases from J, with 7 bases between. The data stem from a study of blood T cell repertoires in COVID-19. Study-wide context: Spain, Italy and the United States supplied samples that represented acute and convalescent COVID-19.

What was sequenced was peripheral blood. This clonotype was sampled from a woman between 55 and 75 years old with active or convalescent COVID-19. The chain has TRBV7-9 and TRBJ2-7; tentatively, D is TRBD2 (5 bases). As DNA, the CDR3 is TGTGCCAGCAGCTTAGTAAGCGGCTCCTACGAGCAGTACTTC. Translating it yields CASSLVSGSYEQYF.